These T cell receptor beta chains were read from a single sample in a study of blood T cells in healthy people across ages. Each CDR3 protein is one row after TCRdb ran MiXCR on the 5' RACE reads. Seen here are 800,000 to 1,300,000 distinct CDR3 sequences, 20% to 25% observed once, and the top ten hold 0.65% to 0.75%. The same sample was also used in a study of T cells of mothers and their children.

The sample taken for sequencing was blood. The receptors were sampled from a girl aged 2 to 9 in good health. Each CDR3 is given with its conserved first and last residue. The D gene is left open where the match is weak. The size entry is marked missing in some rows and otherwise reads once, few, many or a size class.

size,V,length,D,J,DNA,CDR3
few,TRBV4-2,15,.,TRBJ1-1,TGTGCCAGCAGCCAAGAAGAGGGAGGGAACACTGAAGCTTTCTTT,CASSQEEGGNTEAFF
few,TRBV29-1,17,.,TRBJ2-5,TGCAGCGTTGAACCGTCTGGGGCAGCCGCCTACCAAGAGACCCAGTACTTC,CSVEPSGAAAYQETQYF
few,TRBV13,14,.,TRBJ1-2,TGTGCCAGCAGCTTAAAGTCAGGGCTCGATGGCTACACCTTC,CASSLKSGLDGYTF
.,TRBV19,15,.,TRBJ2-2,TGTGCCAGTAGTATAGGACAGGCGAACACCGGGGAGCTGTTTTTT,CASSIGQANTGELFF
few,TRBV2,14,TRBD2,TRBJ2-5,TGTGCCAGCAGCCTGACTAGCTTTCAAGAGACCCAGTACTTC,CASSLTSFQETQYF
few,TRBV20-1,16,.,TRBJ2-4,TGCAGTGCTAGAGATGAGGAGGGGGCGCGAGGAAACATTCAGTACTTC,CSARDEEGARGNIQYF
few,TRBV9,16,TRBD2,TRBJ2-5,TGTGCCAGCAGCGTAGGGGGGACTAGCGGCCAAGAGACCCAGTACTTC,CASSVGGTSGQETQYF
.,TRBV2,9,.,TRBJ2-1,TGTGCCAGCAGAGATGAGCAGTTCTTC,CASRDEQFF
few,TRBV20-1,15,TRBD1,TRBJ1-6,TGCAGTGCTAGAGTAACAGGGGTAAAGGATTCACCCCTCCACTTT,CSARVTGVKDSPLHF
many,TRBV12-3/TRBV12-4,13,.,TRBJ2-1,TGTGCCAGCAGCTTTGGTTCCTACAATGAGCAGTTCTTC,CASSFGSYNEQFF
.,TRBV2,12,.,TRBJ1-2,TGTGCCAGCAATGAGGAACGCTATGGCTACACCTTC,CASNEERYGYTF
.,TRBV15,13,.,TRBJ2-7,TGTGTCACCAGCAGCCTATCGACCTACGAGCAGTACTTC,CVTSSLSTYEQYF
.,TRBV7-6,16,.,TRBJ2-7,TGTGCCAGCAGCTTAAACCTTGGGCCAGGGTCCTACGAGCAGTACTTC,CASSLNLGPGSYEQYF
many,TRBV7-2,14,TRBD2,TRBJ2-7,TGTGCCAGCAGTTTATCGGGGGGGGCCTACGAGCAGTACTTC,CASSLSGGAYEQYF
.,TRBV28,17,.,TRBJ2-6,TGTGCCAGCAGAATCCCGGGGGCGCACTCTGGGGCCAACGTCCTGACTTTC,CASRIPGAHSGANVLTF
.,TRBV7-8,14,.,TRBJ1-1,TGTGCCAGCAGCCTCCCCCGAGCGAACACTGAAGCTTTCTTT,CASSLPRANTEAFF
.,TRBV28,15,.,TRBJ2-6,TGTGCCAGCAGCAGACTGCGCTCTGGGGCCAACGTCCTGACTTTC,CASSRLRSGANVLTF
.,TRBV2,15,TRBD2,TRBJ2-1,TGTGCCAGCAGTGCCTGGCGGGGGGGCCACAATGAGCAGTTCTTC,CASSAWRGGHNEQFF
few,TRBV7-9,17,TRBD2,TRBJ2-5,TGTGCCAGCAGCTTTGTCGGAGCGGGGGGGCCCCAAGAGACCCAGTACTTC,CASSFVGAGGPQETQYF
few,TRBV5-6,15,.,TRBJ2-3,TGTGCCAGCAGCTTGATCTTTCAGGGCACAGATACGCAGTATTTT,CASSLIFQGTDTQYF
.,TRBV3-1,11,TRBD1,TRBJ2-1,TGTGCCAGCGGATCGTTGGACAGGGTTGCTTTC,CASGSLDRVAF
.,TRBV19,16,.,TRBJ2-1,TGTGCCAGTAGTCCAGGGACCACTCTTGACTACAATGAGCAGTTCTTC,CASSPGTTLDYNEQFF
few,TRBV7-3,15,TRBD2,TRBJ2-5,TGTGCCAGCAGCTTGAATGGACTAGCTGGGCAGACCCAGTACTTC,CASSLNGLAGQTQYF
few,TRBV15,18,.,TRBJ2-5,TGTGCCACCAGCAGAGTCCCCTTTGGACGGAGACGGGAGGAGACCCAGTACTTC,CATSRVPFGRRREETQYF
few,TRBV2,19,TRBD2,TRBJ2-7,TGTGCCAGCAGCCCGGGACGTTGGGAACTAGCGGGCCCAAGTTACGAGCAGTACTTC,CASSPGRWELAGPSYEQYF
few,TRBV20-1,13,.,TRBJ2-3,TGCAGTGCTAGAGTTGGCAGGGCAGATACGCAGTATTTT,CSARVGRADTQYF
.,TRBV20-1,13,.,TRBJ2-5,TGCAGTGCTTCTACAGGGATAGGGGAGACCCAGTACTTC,CSASTGIGETQYF
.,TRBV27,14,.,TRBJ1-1,TGTGCCAGCAAGAGCAATGCCATGAACACTGAAGCTTTCTTT,CASKSNAMNTEAFF
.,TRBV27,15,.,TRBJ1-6,TGTGCCAGCACCTCTTCGGGGCAGGGGAATTCACCCCTCCACTTT,CASTSSGQGNSPLHF
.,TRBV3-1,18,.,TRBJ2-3,TGTGCCAGCAGCCCGACCCTCGGGACGAGGGGAGGCACAGATACGCAGTATTTT,CASSPTLGTRGGTDTQYF
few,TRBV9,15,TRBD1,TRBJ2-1,TGTGCCAGCAGCGAAGACAGGGTGGCCTACAATGAGCAGTTCTTC,CASSEDRVAYNEQFF
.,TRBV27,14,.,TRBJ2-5,TGTGCCAGCAGTTTAATTTGGGGAACAGGGACCCAGTACTTC,CASSLIWGTGTQYF
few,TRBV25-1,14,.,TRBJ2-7,TGTGCCAGCAGTGAACAGGGCCTCGGCGGAGAGCAGTACTTC,CASSEQGLGGEQYF
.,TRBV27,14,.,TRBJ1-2,TGTGCCAGCGGTTTATATGGGGAAAGCTATGGCTACACCTTC,CASGLYGESYGYTF
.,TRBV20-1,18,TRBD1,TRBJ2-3,TGCAGTGCTAGAGATATGACAGGGGGTCCCGAGAGCACAGATACGCAGTATTTT,CSARDMTGGPESTDTQYF
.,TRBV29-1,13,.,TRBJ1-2,TGCAGCGTTGATGAGATATCTAACTATGGCTACACCTTC,CSVDEISNYGYTF
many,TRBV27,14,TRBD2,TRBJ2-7,TGTGCCAGCAGTTTGGCTAGCGGGGCCTACGAGCAGTACTTC,CASSLASGAYEQYF
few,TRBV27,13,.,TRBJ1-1,TGTGCCAGCAGTTTCAGGGAATCTACTGAAGCTTTCTTT,CASSFRESTEAFF
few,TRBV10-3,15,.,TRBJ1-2,TGTGCCATCAGTGACTGGCAGGAATTGATCTATGGCTACACCTTC,CAISDWQELIYGYTF
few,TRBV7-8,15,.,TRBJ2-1,TGTGCCAGCAGCCTCTTAAGGAGTACCTACAATGAGCAGTTCTTC,CASSLLRSTYNEQFF
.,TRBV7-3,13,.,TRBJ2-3,TGTGCCAGCAGCGCCCTAGGCACAGATACGCAGTATTTT,CASSALGTDTQYF
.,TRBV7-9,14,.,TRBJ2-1,TGTGCCAGCAGCCACCGTAGCGGAGGGGATGAGCAGTTCTTC,CASSHRSGGDEQFF
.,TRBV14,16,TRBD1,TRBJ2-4,TGTGCCAGCAGCCAAGGCAGGGGGCAGGGAAAAGGGATTCAGTACTTC,CASSQGRGQGKGIQYF
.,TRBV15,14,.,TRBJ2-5,TGTGCCACCAGCTCTGGACCTGGAATGGGGACCCAGTACTTC,CATSSGPGMGTQYF
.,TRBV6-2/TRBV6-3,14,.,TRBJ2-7,TGTGCCAGTAATTCGGGGTCAACTTTCTACGAGCAGTACTTC,CASNSGSTFYEQYF
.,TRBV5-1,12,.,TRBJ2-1,TGCGCCATACGTGAGATTTACAATGAGCAGTTCTTC,CAIREIYNEQFF
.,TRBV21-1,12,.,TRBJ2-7,TGTGCCAGCCCCTGGGCGGAGGACGAGCAGTACTTC,CASPWAEDEQYF
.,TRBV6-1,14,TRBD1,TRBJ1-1,TGTGCCAGCAGCTTACAGGGGATCGGCACTGAAGCTTTCTTT,CASSLQGIGTEAFF
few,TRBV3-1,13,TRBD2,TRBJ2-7,TGTGCCAGCAGCCAAGACGGGAGGACCGATCCGTACTTC,CASSQDGRTDPYF
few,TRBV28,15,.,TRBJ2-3,TGTGCCAGCAGTTTATCCACGGCCACGGAGGATACGCAGTATTTT,CASSLSTATEDTQYF
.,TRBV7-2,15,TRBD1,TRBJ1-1,TGTGCCAGCAGCCCGAACAGGGGAGGGGGGACTGAAGCTTTCTTT,CASSPNRGGGTEAFF
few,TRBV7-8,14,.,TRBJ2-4,TGTGCCAGCAGCTTTTACAGGGCCAAAAACATTCAGTACTTC,CASSFYRAKNIQYF